This T cell receptor beta chain was retrieved from a study of cytomegalovirus exposure and HLA in healthy donors. Findings and caveats of the study: The majority of TCR sequences were rare, yet some public TCRs appeared in many donors. Subsequent analysis found a tendency for first-cohort TCR clusters to co-occur within the approximately 130 validation repertoires. As confirmed in vitro, three CMV-associated chains were specific for CMV antigens.

Sequencing was performed with immunoSEQ multiplex PCR; in TCRdb, only in-frame clones are kept and a portion is missing. The sample includes fewer than 120,000 clones, approximately 87% of them seen just once. Notes on this clone: Antigen: not known.

This CDR3 spans 16 amino acids. Looked up from germline, CDR1 is SGHKS and CDR2 is YYEKEE (reference sequence). Trimming removed 4 bases from V and 2 bases from J; junction bases left unmatched: 12. The chain has TRBV5-5 and TRBJ2-7; 7 positions match TRBD1. The TCR sequence derives from a woman in her twenties or thirties in good health and CMV-seropositive. The sample comprised PBMCs. The CDR3 DNA sequence: TGTGCCAGCAGCCCCCGGGCCCGGGACAGCACCTACGAGCAGTACTTC. Encoded protein: CASSPRARDSTYEQYF.